Each of the 15 T cell receptor beta chains below was sequenced from the same sample in a study of tissue T cells after allogeneic stem cell transplantation. Indicated time point: mouse harvest day 7 after allogeneic transplant. Mouse grafts combined 10^7 T-cell-depleted bone marrow cells with 10^6 splenic CD5+ T cells. TCRdb keeps only in-frame clones here, not all; method: immunoSEQ multiplex PCR. The table records roughly 9,500 clones, 45% of them present only once. Sequences were obtained from gut tissue. These receptors originate from a female BALB/c mouse given C57BL/6 T cells with graft-versus-host disease after an allogeneic hematopoietic cell transplant.

Notes on this clone: Mouse names are used for the genes. The CDR3 end lies 1 residue beyond the end of the read and is filled in from the germline J gene. The J gene is TRBJ2-7, the V gene TRBV3; D remains unclear. The CDR3 extends over 12 amino acids. Per the germline V gene, CDR1 is SNHLY and CDR2 is FYNGKV (reference sequence). Deletions cut 1 base from V and 5 bases from J, with 6 bases between. The sequenced CDR3 bases are TGTGCCAGCAGCTTAGAAAACCATGAACAGTAC. Its protein product is CASSLENHEQY. The full CDR3 sequence reads CASSLENHEQYF. The full variable domain, completed using reference TRBV3 and TRBJ2-7, is GPKVLQIPSHQIIDMGQMVTLNCDPVSNHLYFYWYKQILGQQMEFLVNFYNGKVMEKSKLFKDQFSVERPDGSYFTLKIQPTALEDSAVYFCASSLENHEQYFGPGTRLTVL.

On this clone: Gene names are mouse gene names. The read terminates 1 residue before the CDR3 end, so the remaining end is supplied by the germline J gene. This chain links TRBV13-3 with TRBJ2-2; no clear D gene. This CDR3 is built from 12 residues. CDR1 and CDR2 from the germline V gene are NNHDY and SYVADS. V dropped 7 bases and J dropped 1 base, with 5 bases sitting between them. The CDR3 sequence is CASAINTGQLYF. The sequenced part of the CDR3 DNA is TGTGCCAGCGCAATAAACACCGGGCAGCTCTAC.

A remark on this clone: Each gene name is a mouse one. The read stops 1 residue short of the end of the CDR3; the missing end is completed from the germline J gene. This chain uses TRBV26 with TRBJ2-4; TRBD2 matches at 9 bases. Germline CDR1 KGHPV, CDR2 FQNQEV (reference sequence). The CDR3 is 16 amino acids. Losses at the gene ends were 3 bases for V and 3 bases for J; bases not matched to a gene: 7. CDR3 bases read: TGTGCCAGCAGTCTCTGGGGGGGATTGGGACAAAACACCTTGTAC. It encodes CASSLWGGLGQNTLY. The CDR3, in full, reads CASSLWGGLGQNTLYF.

As regards this clone: Gene names denote mouse genes. The CDR3 goes on 1 residue after the read ends, and that part is filled in from the germline J gene. J is TRBJ2-5 and V is TRBV4; possible D gene TRBD1, 6 bases. The V gene's germline CDR1 is LGHDT and CDR2 YNNKQL (reference sequence). CDR3 size: 14 residues. The ends were cut back, 5 bases at V and 2 bases at J, with 11 bases in the middle. The CDR3 DNA, read in part, is TGTGCCAGCAGCACCAACAGGGCCCAAGACACCCAGTAC. This encodes CASSTNRAQDTQY. The whole CDR3 region reads CASSTNRAQDTQYF.

Notes on this clone: Genes and germline come from the mouse. The CDR3 end is not reached by the read, which stops 1 residue before it; the germline J gene fills it in. This chain joins TRBV12-1 and TRBJ1-6; no firm D call. TRBJ1-6 is marked as an open reading frame, function uncertain. Germline values: CDR1 SGHSN, CDR2 HYEKVE. Trimming left V 2 bases short and J 0 bases short, with 10 bases between. The CDR3 loop spans 16 amino acids. The CDR3 loop reads CASSPNTPSYNSPLYF. The DNA read from the CDR3 is TGTGCCAGCTCTCCCAACACCCCTTCCTATAATTCGCCCCTCTAC.

On this clone: Here the gene names and germline are mouse. The CDR3 is cut off 1 residue early in the read; its end comes from the germline J gene. The chain uses TRBV26 and TRBJ2-7, with 11 bases lining up with TRBD2. J gave up 0 bases and V 6 bases, and 4 bases lay outside the gene matches. Germline V gives CDR1 KGHPV, CDR2 FQNQEV (reference sequence). The CDR3 has 15 residues. Incomplete CDR3 DNA: TGTGCCAGCAGAGGGACTGGGGGAAGCTCCTATGAACAGTAC. Amino acid sequence: CASRGTGGSSYEQY. The entire CDR3 is CASRGTGGSSYEQYF.

On this clone: Mouse germline and gene names are used. Read coverage stops 1 residue before the CDR3 terminus; the germline J gene supplies the remainder. V gene TRBV26 combines with J gene TRBJ2-4; 10 bases match TRBD1. J was trimmed by 0 bases and V by 6 bases; bases with no gene match: 3. CDR1 and CDR2 from the germline V gene are KGHPV and FQNQEV (reference sequence). This CDR3 comprises 15 residues. CDR3 bases read: TGTGCCAGCAGCCGGGACAGGGGAAGTCAAAACACCTTGTAC. Translated: CASSRDRGSQNTLY. The full CDR3 is CASSRDRGSQNTLYF.

Note on this clone: The gene names here belong to mouse. The read is 1 residue too short to cover the CDR3 end, so that end is filled in from the germline J gene. This chain joins TRBV19 and TRBJ2-7; the match to TRBD2 covers 9 bases. Trimming at V came to 5 bases and at J to 0 bases, leaving 3 bases not matched to a gene. The length of the CDR3 is 14 residues. In germline, CDR1 is FNHDT, CDR2 SITEND (reference sequence). CDR3 bases read: TGTGCCAGCAGCTGGGGGGGGCGCTCCTATGAACAGTAC. Translated: CASSWGGRSYEQY. The entire CDR3 reads CASSWGGRSYEQYF.

This clone was found once. The listed genes are named as in mouse. With the read ending 1 residue before the CDR3 end, the germline J gene is used to fill in that end. The chain joins TRBV1 to TRBJ1-4; 8 positions match TRBD1. The J segment lost 5 bases and the V segment lost 4 bases, leaving 6 bases of the junction unmatched. Germline V CDR1 and CDR2: NSQYPW, LRSPGD (reference sequence). The CDR3 has 15 residues. The CDR3 spells CTCSGPGQVNERLFF. CDR3 bases read: TGCACCTGCAGTGGTCCGGGACAGGTTAACGAAAGATTATTT.

With respect to this clone: The gene names given are mouse names. The read halts 1 residue ahead of the CDR3 end, with the missing end drawn from the germline J gene. The chain employs TRBV26 and TRBJ1-1, with D hard to call. Trimming cost V 4 bases and J 0 bases, with 6 bases left between them. The CDR3 totals 13 residues. The germline CDR1 and CDR2 sequences are KGHPV and FQNQEV (reference sequence). The part of the CDR3 DNA that was read is TGTGCCAGCAGTCCACAATCAAACACAGAAGTCTTC. The encoded protein is CASSPQSNTEVF. The full CDR3 reads CASSPQSNTEVFF.

Details on this clone: Mouse names are used for the genes. The CDR3 is cut off 1 residue early in the read; its end comes from the germline J gene. The chain joins TRBV23 to TRBJ2-1; TRBD2, the D gene given by the table, was not confirmed from the DNA. CDR1 and CDR2 from the germline V gene are KGHTA and FQNQQP. The CDR3 spans 16 residues. The CDR3 bases that were read are TGCTCCAGCAGTCAATACGGGACTGTCAACTATGCTGAGCAGTTC. This encodes CSSSQYGTVNYAEQF. The whole CDR3 protein is CSSSQYGTVNYAEQFF. Combining the CDR3 with reference TRBV23 and TRBJ2-1 gives the whole variable domain DAAVTQKPRYLIKMKGQEAEMKCIPEKGHTAVFWYQQKQSKELKFLIYFQNQQPLDQIDMVKERFSAVCPSSSLCSLGIRTCEAEDSALYLCSSSQYGTVNYAEQFFGPGTRLTVL.

This clone was detected only a few times. Mouse gene names apply. The missing CDR3 end, 1 residue past where the read stops, is filled in from the germline J gene. The chain recombines TRBV26 with TRBJ1-3; D is ambiguous. Germline assignment: CDR1 KGHPV and CDR2 FQNQEV (reference sequence). Deletions cut 3 bases from V and 2 bases from J, with 8 bases between. The CDR3 length is 14 residues. CDR3 DNA, as far as it was read: TGTGCCAGCAGTCTAGAGGGTACTGGAAATACGCTCTAT. It yields the protein CASSLEGTGNTLY. The whole CDR3 protein is CASSLEGTGNTLYF.

This clone was picked up one time. Gene names refer to mouse genes. The CDR3 end falls 1 residue outside the read, so it is completed with the germline J gene. The chain recombines TRBV13-2 with TRBJ1-1; D remains unclear. Germline V gene lookup returns CDR1 NNHNN and CDR2 SYGAGS (reference sequence). V dropped 6 bases and J dropped 1 base, with 4 bases sitting between them. The CDR3 is 11 amino acids. This chain's CDR3 is CASVRNTEVFF. The sequenced CDR3 bases are TGTGCCAGCGTTCGAAACACAGAAGTCTTC.

This clone appeared a few times. Gene names refer to mouse genes. The read is 1 residue too short to cover the CDR3 end, so that end is filled in from the germline J gene. The chain recombines TRBV16 with TRBJ2-7, with 7 nucleotides matching TRBD1. The J segment lost 4 bases and the V segment lost 4 bases, leaving 1 base of the junction unmatched. Germline assignment: CDR1 SGHSA and CDR2 FRNQAP. The CDR3 has 12 amino acids. The DNA read from the CDR3 is TGTGCAAGCAGCTCGACAGGGTATGAACAGTAC. It is translated as CASSSTGYEQY. The whole CDR3 sequence reads CASSSTGYEQYF.

Concerning this clone itself: Mouse gene names and germline throughout. The read terminates 1 residue before the CDR3 end, so the remaining end is supplied by the germline J gene. The rearrangement links TRBV3 to TRBJ1-1; D uncertain. This CDR3 is 13 amino acids long. V was trimmed by 1 base and J by 3 bases, leaving 6 bases between them. The germline gives CDR1 SNHLY, CDR2 FYNGKV (reference sequence). The CDR3: CASSLVGDTEVFF. The CDR3 bases that were read are TGTGCCAGCAGCTTAGTGGGAGACACAGAAGTCTTC.